The TCR beta chain under discussion was sequenced for a study of radiotherapy plus CTLA-4 blockade in lung cancer. Study-wide findings and caveats: Tumor-derived TCR clones expanded in blood after radiotherapy plus ipilimumab.

Ipilimumab CTLA-4 blockade and focal radiation were given to patients with chemo-refractory metastatic non-small-cell lung cancer. A word on this clone: Its specificity is not known.

V lost 4 bases, J lost 9 bases, and 13 bases stayed unmatched. CDR1 is SGHNT and CDR2 is YYREEE in the germline V gene (reference sequence). The CDR3 consists of 15 residues. Profiling relied on immunoSEQ multiplex PCR, and the TCRdb table lists in-frame clones only, not all of them. The sample records about 80,000 clones, 75% to 90% being singletons. The starting material was peripheral blood, obtained from a patient treated with radiotherapy plus ipilimumab. The TCR comes from a human donor with non-small cell lung cancer who had a partial response to radiotherapy plus ipilimumab. V and J are TRBV5-4 and TRBJ2-1, with 7 nucleotides matching TRBD2. The CDR3 DNA sequence: TGTGCCAGCAGCCCAGGGAGCGGGAAGTTGCTTGAGCAGTTCTTC. Protein sequence: CASSPGSGKLLEQFF.